This T cell receptor (beta chain) is drawn from a study of shared clonotypes between healthy human individuals. The germline CDR1 and CDR2 sequences are MNHEY and SMNVEV (reference sequence). Deletions cut 5 bases from V and 5 bases from J, with 16 bases between. This CDR3 has 14 residues. Produced via immunoSEQ multiplex PCR; TCRdb's table is partial and in-frame only. The sample consists of around 640,000 clones, roughly 95% of them appearing once. CD8 cells regarded as naive lacked CD45RO, were positively chosen for CCR7, and omitted terminally differentiated effector memory CD45RA+ cells. The chain carries TRBV27 and TRBJ2-7; D is possibly TRBD1 (8 bases). Input material: naive CD8+ T cells sorted from blood. This sequence was found in a woman aged 25 to 39 in good health. The CDR3 loop is CASSLRTGTNEQYF. CDR3 bases: TGTGCCAGCAGTCTTCGGACAGGGACTAACGAGCAGTACTTC.